The 17 T cell receptor beta chains below all came from one sample that was sequenced in a study of human T cells and chemical hapten exposure (dated by TCRdb to 2020 to 2022). Libraries were prepared through RACE. TCRdb names NextSeq 500 as the instrument used. In-frame beta chains were kept once TCRdb had trimmed the public reads at Q25 with fastp and called clones with MiXCR. Each record represents a unique CDR3 protein, reported with the most common genes and DNA among its rows. The sample table contains about 380,000 distinct CDR3 sequences; only one count was recorded for about 5.1% of them. The ten top clones hold just over 2.5% of the sample. The time point label of this sample denotes: pre-sensitization, week 0. The meaning of the sample's treatment or condition label: therapeutic diphenylcyclopropenone sensitization with weekly scalp DPC. Sequencing used whole blood, obtained in connection with sensitization to the hapten diphenylcyclopropenone (DPC). These receptors all stem from a woman aged 45-60 years with alopecia areata. Some clones in this sample may be carry-over from other donors' samples.

This clonotype has at least ten counts. The chain joins TRBV11-2 to TRBJ2-7; the D is unclear. The CDR3 is 12 amino acids. The germline V gene has CDR1 SGHAT and CDR2 FQNNGV. Trimming stripped 2 bases from V and 5 bases from J, with 7 bases between. The chain's CDR3 is CASSLSLNEQYF. The CDR3 DNA follows: TGTGCCAGCAGCTTAAGCCTAAACGAGCAGTACTTC.

At least ten counts were recorded for this clonotype. The genes are TRBV29-1 and TRBJ1-1; D unresolved. Trimming stripped 3 bases from V and 5 bases from J, with 4 bases between. The CDR3 totals 10 residues. CDR1 is SQVTM and CDR2 is ANQGSEA in the germline V gene. The CDR3 protein is CSVEETEAFF. The CDR3 DNA reads TGCAGCGTTGAGGAGACTGAAGCTTTCTTT.

This clonotype was detected ten times or more. The chain couples TRBV18 to TRBJ1-4; 7 nucleotides agree with TRBD1. The CDR3 loop spans 15 amino acids. From germline, CDR1 is KGHSH and CDR2 LQKENI. Trimming removed 3 bases from V and 4 bases from J; junction bases left unmatched: 5. In DNA form, the CDR3 reads TGTGCCAGCTCACCCGACAGGGATCGTAATGAAAAACTGTTTTTT. This gives the protein CASSPDRDRNEKLFF. Filled out from reference TRBV18 and TRBJ1-4, the complete variable domain reads NAGVMQNPRHLVRRRGQEARLRCSPMKGHSHVYWYRQLPEEGLKFMVYLQKENIIDESGMPKERFSAEFPKEGPSILRIQQVVRGDSAAYFCASSPDRDRNEKLFFGSGTQLSVL.

This clonotype has only a few counts. Written as DNA, the CDR3 is TGTGCCAGCAGCCCCCAGGCCCCTTACGAGCAGTACTTC. Translating gives CASSPQAPYEQYF. This chain uses TRBV3-1 with TRBJ2-7, with D unclear. The V gene lost 4 bases and the J gene lost 4 bases, with 11 bases spanning the gap. The germline V gene has CDR1 LGHDT and CDR2 YNNKEL (reference sequence). The length of the CDR3 is 13 residues.

This clonotype was seen at least ten times. V usage is TRBV4-3 and J usage is TRBJ2-3, with TRBD1 matching 7 bases. CDR1 and CDR2 (germline): LGHNA, YSLEER. The V and J ends lost 4 bases and 1 base, in that order; junction bases with no gene match: 8. The CDR3 totals 16 residues. The CDR3 spells CASSRDYRGGTDTQYF. CDR3 nucleotides: TGCGCCAGCAGCCGCGATTACAGGGGTGGCACAGATACGCAGTATTTT.

The rearrangement joins TRBV6-5 to TRBJ2-7; D gene unclear. Germline V gene sequence: CDR1 MNHEY, CDR2 SVGAGI. There are 15 residues in the CDR3. Deletions cut 4 bases from V and 0 bases from J, with 13 bases between. CDR3 bases: TGTGCCAGCAGTTCTGGGATGTCCCTCTCCTACGAGCAGTACTTC. Its protein is CASSSGMSLSYEQYF.

This clonotype was seen only a few times. The chain employs TRBV6-6 and TRBJ2-3; D tentatively fits TRBD1 or TRBD2 (5 bases each). Germline-derived CDR1 and CDR2 are MNHNY and SVGAGI (reference sequence). The ends were cut back, 5 bases at V and 3 bases at J, with 15 bases in the middle. CDR3 length: 15 residues. CDR3 sequence: CASSPAGSQTDTQYF. CDR3 nucleotides: TGTGCCAGCAGTCCTGCAGGGAGTCAGACAGATACGCAGTATTTT.

This clonotype was seen repeatedly, ten times or more. This sequence joins TRBV12-3 or TRBV12-4 and TRBJ2-7, with 11 nucleotides matching TRBD2. The CDR3 totals 13 residues. V dropped 4 bases and J dropped 6; count of bases not matched to a gene: 2. CDR3 sequence: CASSSLAGVEQYF. The CDR3 bases are TGTGCCAGCAGTTCACTAGCGGGAGTCGAGCAGTACTTC.

This clonotype was recorded many times. This sequence joins TRBV9 and TRBJ2-5, with D hard to call. V shed 0 bases and J shed 2 bases, with 8 bases lying between them. This CDR3 comprises 14 residues. CDR1 is SGDLS, CDR2 YYNGEE, per germline. The DNA of the CDR3 is TGTGCCAGCAGCGTAGCGTGGATACAAGAGACCCAGTACTTC. Translating gives CASSVAWIQETQYF.

Many counts were recorded for this clonotype. This chain links TRBV6-5 with TRBJ2-1; 10 nucleotides align to TRBD2. V shed 6 bases, J shed 7 bases, and the junction held 9 bases outside the gene matches. The CDR3 is made up of 15 amino acids. Germline CDR1 reads MNHEY; CDR2 reads SVGAGI. The CDR3, as DNA: TGTGCCAGCAGCCCCGGGCTAGCGGGAGAAAATGAGCAGTTCTTC. This sequence encodes CASSPGLAGENEQFF.

There are a few counts of this clonotype. The rearrangement links TRBV2 to TRBJ1-2; no definite D call. The V end lost 7 bases, the J end lost 4 bases, and 13 bases lay between the germline ends. This CDR3 has 13 amino acids. Germline CDR1 SNHLY, CDR2 FYNNEI. The CDR3 loop reads CASKKGIGYGYTF. Here the CDR3 DNA reads TGTGCCAGCAAAAAAGGGATAGGCTATGGCTACACCTTC. Supplemented by reference TRBV2 and TRBJ1-2, the full variable domain reads EPEVTQTPSHQVTQMGQEVILRCVPISNHLYFYWYRQILGQKVEFLVSFYNNEISEKSEIFDDQFSVERPDGSNFTLKIRSTKLEDSAMYFCASKKGIGYGYTFGSGTRLTVV.

This clonotype was detected ten times or more. The rearrangement joins TRBV12-3 or TRBV12-4 to TRBJ2-3; TRBD2 is a possible D gene (5 bases). The CDR3 sequence is 13 residues long. Trimming shortened V by 6 bases and J by 3 bases, and 10 bases separated the two germline ends. CDR3 nucleotides: TGTGCCAGCAGATCCCGGACTACAGATACGCAGTATTTT. Amino acid sequence: CASRSRTTDTQYF.

In this sample, this clonotype turned up many times. The chain combines TRBV5-4 with TRBJ2-6; TRBD2 aligns across 13 bases. The V gene end was trimmed by 0 bases and the J gene end by 0 bases; junction bases not matched to a gene: 12. The V gene's germline CDR1 is SGHNT and CDR2 YYREEE (reference sequence). This CDR3 is 22 amino acids long. DNA for the CDR3: TGTGCCAGCAGCTTGGCCATACTAGCGGGAGGGCCGGGCCCCTCTGGGGCCAACGTCCTGACTTTC. Residues: CASSLAILAGGPGPSGANVLTF.

The V gene is TRBV11-3, the J gene TRBJ2-2; 7 bases are a match to TRBD1. Germline lookup yields CDR1 SGHNT and CDR2 YENEEA. The CDR3 totals 17 residues. V gave up 3 bases and J gave up 1 base; unmatched junction bases: 8. The CDR3 here is CASSFGSGTENTGELFF. The CDR3 region has the DNA TGTGCCAGCAGCTTTGGGTCCGGGACAGAGAACACCGGGGAGCTGTTTTTT.

J is TRBJ1-1 and V is TRBV12-3 or TRBV12-4, with D hard to call. The CDR3 runs to 14 residues. Trimming pared 2 bases from V and 6 bases from J, leaving 13 bases between. CDR3 loop: CASSLYEVAAEAFF. DNA of the CDR3: TGTGCCAGCAGTTTATACGAGGTGGCCGCTGAAGCTTTCTTT.

This clonotype appeared many times. The genes are TRBV7-2 and TRBJ2-5, with 10 bases lining up with TRBD2. CDR1 is SGHTA and CDR2 is FQGNSA in the germline V gene. The CDR3 runs 18 residues. Unmatched junction bases numbered 9, after V lost 1 base and J lost 1 base. CDR3 sequence reads: CASSLGLRLAGVQETQYF. DNA for the CDR3: TGTGCCAGCAGCTTAGGGCTCCGTCTAGCGGGAGTCCAAGAGACCCAGTACTTC. Looking up the rest from reference TRBV7-2 and TRBJ2-5 gives the full variable domain: GAGVSQSPSNKVTEKGKDVELRCDPISGHTALYWYRQSLGQGLEFLIYFQGNSAPDKSGLPSDRFSAERTGGSVSTLTIQRTQQEDSAVYLCASSLGLRLAGVQETQYFGPGTRLLVL.

The gene calls are TRBV9 and TRBJ2-1; D ambiguous. Trimming cost V 3 bases and J 8 bases, with 9 bases left between them. The CDR3 consists of 12 residues. Germline CDR1 SGDLS, CDR2 YYNGEE. The CDR3 DNA is TGTGCCAGCAGCGGAGTTGGCGATGAGCAGTTCTTC. This gives the protein CASSGVGDEQFF.